These 18 T cell receptor beta chains share one sample of origin, sequenced in a study of tumor and adjacent non-tumor tissue in lung cancer. No cell sorting was done before RNA was extracted from the tissue. The library came from three nested PCR rounds adapted from ARM-PCR protocols. TCRdb used MiXCR to reprocess the multiplex PCR reads, holding one entry per CDR3 protein. This sample has fewer than 150,000 distinct CDR3 sequences, with around 60% found just once. Sequences were obtained from lung tumor tissue. The receptors stem from a man in his 60s with small cell lung cancer.

This clonotype was detected only a few times. This rearrangement joins TRBV6-1 to TRBJ2-3; D perhaps matches TRBD2 (7 bases). Germline CDR1 MNHNS, CDR2 SASEGT. The CDR3 is 16 amino acids. Trimming took off 3 bases at V and 0 bases at J, with 13 bases between the two ends. DNA of the CDR3: TGTGCCAGCAGTGATTTAGGGGGGGCTAGCACAGATACGCAGTATTTT. It specifies CASSDLGGASTDTQYF.

This clonotype was recorded once. In this CDR3 the conserved last residue, phenylalanine or tryptophan, is missing, so a read error is likely. The gene calls are TRBV20-1 and TRBJ1-2; D remains ambiguous. CDR1 is DFQATT, CDR2 SNEGSKA, per germline (reference sequence). The V end was cut by 3 bases, the J end by 6 bases, with 17 bases between. The CDR3 is made up of 14 amino acids. The CDR3 nucleotides are TGCAGTGCTAGGGATCAGACGGGAAGGGATGGCTACACCTCC. This sequence encodes CSARDQTGRDGYTS.

The V and J genes are TRBV29-1 and TRBJ1-1; TRBD1 might be the D (6 bases). The CDR3 has 12 residues. CDR1 SQVTM and CDR2 ANQGSEA come from the germline V gene. This CDR3 reads CSVKTGCSEAFF. The CDR3 DNA reads TGCAGTGTTAAAACAGGGTGTTCGGAAGCTTTCTTT.

The chain carries TRBV20-1 and TRBJ2-4; no definite D call. Germline values: CDR1 DFQATT, CDR2 SNEGSKA (reference sequence). With 3 bases removed from V and 5 bases from J, the gap between germline ends came to 11 bases. The CDR3 runs to 13 residues. The CDR3 loop reads CSARPLGQNIQYF. The CDR3 bases are TGCAGTGCTAGGCCCCTAGGGCAAAACATTCAGTACTTC.

This clonotype appeared once. The chain couples TRBV6-1 to TRBJ2-7; 10 bases agree with TRBD1. The length of the CDR3 is 14 residues. CDR1 MNHNS and CDR2 SASEGT come from the germline V gene. The CDR3 reads CASTQDRGFYKQYV. The DNA of the CDR3 is TGTGCCAGCACACAGGACAGGGGGTTCTACAAGCAGTACGTA.

This clonotype was picked up a small number of times. This chain uses TRBV29-1 with TRBJ2-7; 13 bases line up with TRBD2. The V gene's germline CDR1 is SQVTM and CDR2 ANQGSEA. The CDR3 covers 13 residues. With V trimmed by 5 bases and J by 8 bases, 6 bases remained unmatched. The CDR3: CSVKTGTSGKQYF. CDR3 in DNA: TGCAGCGTTAAAACCGGGACTAGCGGGAAGCAGTACTTC.

Turning to this clonotype: A much larger clone lies one base from this, so it may be a read error. The CDR3 does not close with the conserved phenylalanine or tryptophan, likely indicating a read error. V is TRBV5-6 and J is TRBJ2-3; 7 nucleotides match TRBD1. The ends lost 1 base at V and 6 bases at J; junction bases unmatched: 8. The CDR3 totals 15 residues. Germline CDR1 and CDR2: SGHDT and YYEEEE. CDR3 residues: CASSLRTGLEDTQYL. The CDR3 DNA reads as TGTGCCAGCAGCTTGCGGACAGGTTTGGAGGATACGCAGTATTTG.

This chain connects TRBV6-5 to TRBJ2-7, with D perhaps TRBD1 (6 bases). Deletions cut 6 bases from V and 2 bases from J, with 14 bases between. This CDR3 is built from 14 residues. Germline CDR1 MNHEY, CDR2 SVGAGI. The CDR3 spells CASSPTRQAYEQYF. The CDR3 DNA reads TGTGCCAGCAGCCCTACCCGACAGGCCTACGAGCAGTACTTC.

Concerning this clonotype: One junction end disagrees with the germline gene, perhaps due to a read error. The chain has TRBV11-3 and TRBJ2-3; D possibly uses TRBD1 or TRBD2 (5 bases each). The CDR3 loop spans 14 amino acids. Looked up from germline, CDR1 is SGHNT and CDR2 is YENEEA. The CDR3 region has the DNA TGTGCCAGCAGCACCTTCGGGGCCGAAGATACACAGTATTTT. It codes for CASSTFGAEDTQYF.

In the case of this clonotype: The junction shows a germline mismatch at one end, possibly a read error. The chain employs TRBV30 and TRBJ1-2; 8 bases are shared with TRBD1. The CDR3 is made up of 16 amino acids. In germline, CDR1 is GTSNPN, CDR2 SVGIG (reference sequence). DNA of the CDR3: TGTGCCTGGACGATGGGACAGGACTTACGGAACTCTGGCTACACCTTC. It encodes CAWTMGQDLRNSGYTF.

This clonotype has a handful of counts. The chain uses TRBV12-3 or TRBV12-4 and TRBJ2-2; 9 bases map to TRBD2. The CDR3 extends over 15 amino acids. The ends lost 7 bases at V and 7 bases at J; junction bases unmatched: 10. CDR3 sequence (DNA): TGTGCCAGCAAAAGGTCTAGCGGGATTATCGGGGAGCTGTTTTTT. Translating gives CASKRSSGIIGELFF.

V and J are TRBV6-1 and TRBJ1-4; weak D call: TRBD1 (6 bases). The CDR3 extends over 12 amino acids. Germline-derived CDR1 and CDR2 are MNHNS and SASEGT. Trimming removed 2 bases from V and 11 bases from J, with 9 bases in between. Here the CDR3 reads CASSERGGKLFF. The CDR3 DNA sequence: TGTGCCAGCAGTGAAAGGGGGGGGAAACTGTTTTTT.

In regard to this clonotype: The junction does not match germline at one end; this may be a read error. The V call is TRBV20-1, the J call TRBJ1-5, with unresolved D. In germline, CDR1 is DFQATT, CDR2 SNEGSKA (reference sequence). This CDR3 has 13 amino acids. CDR3 DNA sequence: TGCAGTGGTAGTACCGGATGGAATCAGCCCCATCATTTT. This sequence encodes CSGSTGWNQPHHF.

As to this clonotype: One end of the junction is discordant with germline, which a read error may explain. The CDR3 DNA reads as TGCAGTACTAGGGGGTACCAAGAGACCCGGTACTTC. Protein: CSTRGYQETRYF. J is TRBJ2-5 and V is TRBV20-1, with D tentatively TRBD1 (6 bases). There are 12 residues in the CDR3. Per the germline V gene, CDR1 is DFQATT and CDR2 is SNEGSKA (reference sequence).

Points on this clonotype: Given a much more abundant clone one base away, this may be a read error. The CDR3 region has the DNA TGCGCCAGCGGCTCCCCAGCTGAGCAGTTCTTC. Its translation: CASGSPAEQFF. The chain carries TRBV5-1 and TRBJ2-1; D is undetermined. Trimming took 7 bases from V and 9 from J, leaving 11 bases between them. The CDR3 totals 11 residues. The germline V gene has CDR1 SGHRS and CDR2 YFSETQ. Filled out from reference TRBV5-1 and TRBJ2-1, the complete variable domain reads KAGVTQTPRYLIKTRGQQVTLSCSPISGHRSVSWYQQTPGQGLQFLFEYFSETQRNKGNFPGRFSGRQFSNSRSEMNVSTLELGDSALYLCASGSPAEQFFGPGTRLTVL.

This clonotype is a singleton in its sample. The junction and the germline gene differ at one end; a read error may be behind it. The chain combines TRBV28 with TRBJ2-1; D is unclear. The germline V gene has CDR1 MDHEN and CDR2 SYDVKM. CDR3 length: 16 residues. The CDR3 is CVSRSISPSSYNEQFF. Written as DNA, the CDR3 is TGTGTCAGCAGATCAATTTCCCCGAGCTCCTACAATGAGCAGTTCTTC.

About this clonotype itself: At one boundary the junction diverges from the germline segment, which might be a read error. The chain is built from TRBV11-1 and TRBJ2-3; no firm D call. The CDR3 is 14 residues long. The germline V gene has CDR1 SGHAT and CDR2 FQDESV (reference sequence). CDR3 protein: CASNLVVNTDTHYF. In DNA, the CDR3 is TGTGCCAGCAACTTAGTGGTGAACACAGATACGCACTATTTT.

A note on this clonotype: Because it lacks the conserved phenylalanine or tryptophan at the end, this CDR3 is likely a read error. The chain employs TRBV20-1 and TRBJ2-1; 11 bases are a match to TRBD2. The V gene's germline CDR1 is DFQATT and CDR2 SNEGSKA (reference sequence). The CDR3 spans 17 residues. V dropped 5 bases and J dropped 9; count of bases not matched to a gene: 18. CDR3 bases: TGCAGTGCTCGGGGGACTAGCGGATATCTTTCCTACGGTGAGCAGTTCTCC. Translated, it gives CSARGTSGYLSYGEQFS.